The 29 T cell receptor beta chains given below trace back to one sample, sequenced in a study of beta chain features in type 1 diabetes. Study-wide findings and caveats: Moderately but significantly shorter TCRB CDR3s were found in Type 1 diabetes patients in all four CD4+ subsets.

No antigen is known for these receptors. Sequenced material consisted of expressed TCRB transcripts (all of the isolated RNA was reverse transcribed). Clones were read by immunoSEQ multiplex PCR, and TCRdb kept only the in-frame ones, dropping some. The repertoire has hundreds of thousands of clones, 10% to 15% of them found once; the top ten carry 0.0085% to 0.012%. The specimen sequenced was naive CD4+ T cells from blood. These receptors were collected from a woman under 30 with type 1 diabetes.

The chain couples TRBV7-9 to TRBJ1-1; TRBD1 aligns across 9 bases. Trimming took 5 bases from V and 5 from J; bases not matched to a gene: 9. This CDR3 region has 15 residues. Germline V gene lookup returns CDR1 SEHNR and CDR2 FQNEAQ (reference sequence). The CDR3 DNA follows: TGTGCCAGCAGCATTCACCGGGACAGGGATACTGAAGCTTTCTTT. Its translation: CASSIHRDRDTEAFF.

In this sample, this clone turned up a few times. J is TRBJ1-3 and V is TRBV4-1, with 7 bases that match TRBD1. The J segment lost 8 bases and the V segment lost 5 bases, leaving 9 bases of the junction unmatched. Germline loops: CDR1 MGHRA, CDR2 YSYEKL. There are 14 residues in the CDR3. The chain's CDR3 is CASSSTGAGYTIYF. CDR3 nucleotide sequence: TGCGCCAGCAGCTCCACAGGGGCCGGTTACACCATATATTTT.

This clone came up a few times. The V gene is TRBV9, the J gene TRBJ2-7; TRBD2 aligns across 8 bases. CDR1 SGDLS and CDR2 YYNGEE come from the germline V gene. The CDR3 sequence is 15 residues long. V shed 8 bases, J shed 5 bases, and the junction held 15 bases outside the gene matches. DNA of the CDR3: TGTGCCAGGACTCGTCTCGGGGGGGCCTCGCACGAGCAGTACTTC. Translating it yields CARTRLGGASHEQYF.

The chain couples TRBV5-1 to TRBJ2-5, with TRBD2 as a possible D gene (7 bases). Germline V CDR1 and CDR2: SGHRS, YFSETQ. The CDR3 sequence is 14 residues long. Trimming shortened V by 1 base and J by 4 bases, and 11 bases separated the two germline ends. In nucleotides, the CDR3 is TGCGCCAGCAGCTTGCAGGGAGGGGGAGAGACCCAGTACTTC. As protein: CASSLQGGGETQYF.

This clone was observed a handful of times. The chain links TRBV4-1 to TRBJ2-7, with TRBD1 as a possible D gene (5 bases). V was clipped by 0 bases and J by 5 bases, with 11 bases between them. This CDR3 contains 14 residues. The V gene's germline CDR1 is MGHRA and CDR2 YSYEKL. The CDR3 region is CASSQEGVGDEQYF. CDR3 nucleotides: TGCGCCAGCAGCCAAGAAGGGGTAGGGGACGAGCAGTACTTC.

The CDR3 bases are TGTGCCAGCAGTTTAGGGCCAGCCTACGAGCAGTACTTC. Protein: CASSLGPAYEQYF. The V gene is TRBV28, the J gene TRBJ2-7; D is ambiguous. V was cut by 2 bases and J by 2 bases, with 7 bases left in between. CDR1 is MDHEN and CDR2 is SYDVKM in the germline V gene. The CDR3 length is 13 residues. Complete variable domain (other parts from reference TRBV28 and TRBJ2-7): DVKVTQSSRYLVKRTGEKVFLECVQDMDHENMFWYRQDPGLGLRLIYFSYDVKMKEKGDIPEGYSVSREKKERFSLILESASTNQTSMYLCASSLGPAYEQYFGPGTRLTVT.

The V gene is TRBV7-9, the J gene TRBJ1-2; 9 positions agree with TRBD1. The CDR3 consists of 14 residues. The V gene's germline CDR1 is SEHNR and CDR2 FQNEAQ (reference sequence). V shed 5 bases and J 6 bases; nucleotides not matched to a gene: 7. The DNA for the CDR3 is TGTGCCAGCAGCCCAGTAGACAGGGGGAATGGCTACACCTTC. It is translated as CASSPVDRGNGYTF.

The chain employs TRBV23-1 and TRBJ2-4, with TRBD1 matching over 7 bases. TRBV23-1 is filed as an ORF, its function uncertain. The CDR3 contains 13 residues. J lost 7 bases, V lost 2 bases, and 2 bases had no gene match. CDR3 sequence: CASSQPRGNIQYF. For the CDR3, the DNA is TGCGCCAGCAGTCAACCCAGGGGGAACATTCAGTACTTC.

This clone showed up just a few times. The chain joins TRBV18 to TRBJ1-4; 7 nucleotides line up with TRBD1. CDR1 and CDR2 from the germline V gene are KGHSH and LQKENI. This CDR3 is built from 14 residues. V lost 5 bases and J lost 5; bases outside the gene matches: 5. The CDR3 reads CASSAGTENEKLFF. The CDR3 DNA sequence: TGTGCCAGCTCAGCCGGGACAGAGAATGAAAAACTGTTTTTT.

The chain joins TRBV2 to TRBJ2-3; D unclear. This CDR3 has 13 residues. Germline V gene data show CDR1 as SNHLY and CDR2 as FYNNEI. V lost 9 bases and J lost 3, with 13 bases in between. DNA of the CDR3: TGTGCCAGAACCCAAACTTGGACAGATACGCAGTATTTT. Translated, it gives CARTQTWTDTQYF.

Of note for this clone: Other DNA variants within this sample encode the same CDR3. The chain carries TRBV28 and TRBJ1-2; a weak D match, TRBD1 (5 bases). Germline loops: CDR1 MDHEN, CDR2 SYDVKM. The CDR3 contains 13 residues. The germline V and J ends were trimmed by 2 bases and 4 bases, with 8 bases remaining between them. This CDR3 reads CASSLSGAYGYTF. In DNA form, the CDR3 reads TGTGCCAGCAGTTTAAGTGGGGCCTATGGCTACACCTTC.

Only a few counts were recorded for this clone. The J gene is TRBJ2-3, the V gene TRBV4-3; possibly TRBD1 for D (7 bases). This CDR3 contains 18 residues. The ends were cut back, 1 base at V and 3 bases at J, with 20 bases in the middle. Per germline, CDR1 LGHNA and CDR2 YSLEER. DNA of the CDR3: TGCGCCAGCAGCCAAGTGAAGACAGGGAGGAGGGGGACAGATACGCAGTATTTT. Amino acid sequence: CASSQVKTGRRGTDTQYF.

The rearrangement uses TRBV7-9 and TRBJ2-3; maybe TRBD2 (7 bases). V lost 5 bases, J lost 2 bases, and 14 bases lay in between. The germline V gene has CDR1 SEHNR and CDR2 FQNEAQ (reference sequence). This CDR3 has 15 amino acids. The CDR3 sequence is CASSRRGGITDTQYF. DNA for the CDR3: TGTGCCAGCAGCCGAAGGGGGGGGATCACAGATACGCAGTATTTT.

This clone came up a few times. The V call is TRBV6-5, the J call TRBJ2-1; TRBD2 matches 7 bases. Germline V gene lookup returns CDR1 MNHEY and CDR2 SVGAGI. V gave up 1 base and J gave up 2 bases; unmatched junction bases: 5. This CDR3 region has 16 residues. The CDR3 nucleotides read TGTGCCAGCAGTTACTGGGCTAGCGGAACCTACAATGAGCAGTTCTTC. Translation gives CASSYWASGTYNEQFF.

In DNA form, the CDR3 reads TGTGCCAGCAGCGTAGTCTGGAACACCGGGGAGCTGTTTTTT. It yields the protein CASSVVWNTGELFF. The chain carries TRBV9 and TRBJ2-2, with unresolved D. The CDR3 runs to 14 residues. Trimming cost V 0 bases and J 1 base, with 4 bases left between them. Germline lookup yields CDR1 SGDLS and CDR2 YYNGEE. Full variable domain (remainder filled in from reference TRBV9 and TRBJ2-2): DSGVTQTPKHLITATGQRVTLRCSPRSGDLSVYWYQQSLDQGLQFLIQYYNGEERAKGNILERFSAQQFPDLHSELNLSSLELGDSALYFCASSVVWNTGELFFGEGSRLTVL.

The V gene is TRBV30, the J gene TRBJ1-2, with a weak D call TRBD1 (6 bases). The V gene's germline CDR1 is GTSNPN and CDR2 SVGIG (reference sequence). Trimming shortened V by 7 bases and J by 4 bases, and 22 bases separated the two germline ends. The CDR3 has 15 residues. CDR3 bases: TGTGCCTTGCGAACAGGGATCCGATCAGGCTATGGCTACACCTTC. It encodes CALRTGIRSGYGYTF.

The chain is built from TRBV19 and TRBJ1-1; no firm D call. The length of the CDR3 is 13 residues. Germline V gene sequence: CDR1 LNHDA, CDR2 SQIVND (reference sequence). With 3 bases removed from V and 12 bases from J, the gap between germline ends came to 17 bases. CDR3 sequence: CASSMAEGGRSFF. CDR3 DNA sequence: TGTGCCAGTAGTATGGCTGAAGGCGGTCGGTCTTTCTTT.

The genes are TRBV6-5 and TRBJ2-5; unclear D gene. The length of the CDR3 is 15 residues. Germline assignment: CDR1 MNHEY and CDR2 SVGAGI. The germline V and J ends were trimmed by 6 bases and 3 bases, with 17 bases remaining between them. CDR3 DNA sequence: TGTGCCAGCAGCGCCGCTCTGGGCCGCAAAGAGACCCAGTACTTC. This codes for CASSAALGRKETQYF.

This clone was recorded a few times. The chain couples TRBV5-6 to TRBJ2-2; 11 bases map to TRBD1. Trimming took 1 base from V and 4 from J; bases not matched to a gene: 3. The CDR3 has 16 amino acids. Germline CDR1 reads SGHDT; CDR2 reads YYEEEE. The CDR3: CASSLPGQGVTGELFF. Written as DNA, the CDR3 is TGTGCCAGCAGCTTGCCGGGACAGGGGGTCACCGGGGAGCTGTTTTTT.

In its sample, this clone was seen a few times. V usage is TRBV4-3 and J usage is TRBJ2-2; 13 nucleotides line up with TRBD2. V lost 3 bases, J lost 6 bases, and 4 bases stayed unmatched. The CDR3 consists of 16 residues. Per the germline V gene, CDR1 is LGHNA and CDR2 is YSLEER. The CDR3 coding sequence is TGCGCCAGCAGCCACGAAGGACTAGCGGGAGCCGGGGAGCTGTTTTTT. Amino acid sequence: CASSHEGLAGAGELFF.

This clone has more than one count but fewer than ten. This chain links TRBV29-1 with TRBJ2-3; D is ambiguous. Germline lookup yields CDR1 SQVTM and CDR2 ANQGSEA. Trimming stripped 4 bases from V and 4 bases from J, with 9 bases between. The CDR3 spans 12 residues. For the CDR3, the DNA is TGCAGCGTTGTACTCCGCCCAGATACGCAGTATTTT. This codes for CSVVLRPDTQYF.

A few counts support this clone. The rearrangement uses TRBV5-4 and TRBJ2-7; D not resolved. This CDR3 region has 14 residues. V was shortened by 3 bases and J by 5 bases, with 15 bases between the two germline ends. The germline V gene has CDR1 SGHNT and CDR2 YYREEE (reference sequence). The CDR3 here is CASSSPSGSNEQYF. The CDR3 DNA sequence: TGTGCCAGCAGCTCTCCATCGGGTTCCAACGAGCAGTACTTC.

This clone was observed a handful of times. This chain joins TRBV5-1 and TRBJ1-5, with 12 bases aligning to TRBD1. The germline gives CDR1 SGHRS, CDR2 YFSETQ. The V segment lost 0 bases and the J segment 9 bases; nucleotides outside the gene matches: 7. CDR3 size: 16 residues. The CDR3 sequence: CASSLGGQGAQAPQHF. Here the CDR3 DNA reads TGCGCCAGCAGCTTGGGGGGACAGGGGGCCCAAGCGCCCCAGCATTTT.

In this sample, this clone turned up a few times. The V call is TRBV5-1, the J call TRBJ2-7; D gene ambiguous. CDR3 length: 13 amino acids. Germline loops: CDR1 SGHRS, CDR2 YFSETQ. V gave up 0 bases and J gave up 7 bases, with 11 bases separating them. DNA of the CDR3: TGCGCCAGCAGCTTGGGAGGTGCTCGGGAGCAGTACTTC. This encodes CASSLGGAREQYF.

This clone was seen a few times. The V call is TRBV7-9, the J call TRBJ2-5; D not resolved. Germline CDR1 reads SEHNR; CDR2 reads FQNEAQ (reference sequence). The CDR3 covers 12 residues. V lost 1 base to trimming and J lost 5 bases, with 5 bases between them. The CDR3: CASSLVEETQYF. The CDR3 region has the DNA TGTGCCAGCAGCTTAGTTGAGGAGACCCAGTACTTC.

V and J are TRBV11-2 and TRBJ2-2; a possible D gene is TRBD1 (5 bases). This CDR3 comprises 17 residues. Germline V gene lookup returns CDR1 SGHAT and CDR2 FQNNGV. V was shortened by 5 bases and J by 4 bases, with 20 bases between the two germline ends. Written as DNA, the CDR3 is TGTGCCAGCAGCGCTCCCATGACAGCATCCCTCACCGGGGAGCTGTTTTTT. Translation: CASSAPMTASLTGELFF.

CDR3 region: CASSQSGTSYSGELFF. CDR3 in DNA: TGTGCCAGCAGCCAGTCCGGGACTAGCTATTCCGGGGAGCTGTTTTTT. V and J are TRBV7-2 and TRBJ2-2; TRBD2 aligns across 9 bases. The germline CDR1 and CDR2 sequences are SGHTA and FQGNSA. V was pared by 5 bases and J by 6 bases, with 10 bases of the junction left unmatched. This CDR3 is built from 16 residues.

This chain joins TRBV6-1 and TRBJ1-2; 7 bases map to TRBD1. CDR3 size: 14 residues. Trimming took 6 bases from V and 4 from J; bases not matched to a gene: 8. CDR1 is MNHNS, CDR2 SASEGT, per germline. CDR3 sequence: CASRDPGQSYGYTF. The DNA of the CDR3 is TGTGCCAGCAGGGATCCGGGACAGAGCTATGGCTACACCTTC.

This clone was picked up a small number of times. V gene TRBV9 combines with J gene TRBJ2-7, with 10 nucleotides matching TRBD1. The V and J ends lost 0 bases and 7 bases, in that order; junction bases with no gene match: 7. The germline CDR1 and CDR2 sequences are SGDLS and YYNGEE. The CDR3 is made up of 15 amino acids. CDR3 residues: CASSVGGTGVVEQYF. CDR3 sequence (DNA): TGTGCCAGCAGCGTAGGCGGGACAGGGGTGGTGGAGCAGTACTTC.